One and the same sample provided the 22 T cell receptor beta chains below, sequenced in a study of cytomegalovirus exposure and HLA in healthy donors. TCRdb's copy holds only in-frame clones and misses some; the assay was immunoSEQ multiplex PCR. The sample contains under 200,000 clones, around 84% of which appear only once. The sample consisted of PBMCs. All receptors come from a man aged 18 to 29 in good health and CMV-seropositive.

The chain joins TRBV7-2 to TRBJ2-7, with TRBD2 matching over 11 bases. Trimming at V came to 6 bases and at J to 5 bases, leaving 12 bases not matched to a gene. The CDR3 contains 16 residues. Looked up from germline, CDR1 is SGHTA and CDR2 is FQGNSA. CDR3 bases: TGTGCCAGCAGTTACCGTCTAGCGGGAGGAGGGGACGAGCAGTACTTC. Translated: CASSYRLAGGGDEQYF. Full variable domain (missing parts from reference TRBV7-2 and TRBJ2-7): GAGVSQSPSNKVTEKGKDVELRCDPISGHTALYWYRQSLGQGLEFLIYFQGNSAPDKSGLPSDRFSAERTGGSVSTLTIQRTQQEDSAVYLCASSYRLAGGGDEQYFGPGTRLTVT.

The rearrangement joins TRBV25-1 to TRBJ2-5; the D is unclear. V lost 3 bases and J 2 bases, leaving 16 bases between the germline ends. CDR1 is MGHDK and CDR2 is SYGVNS in the germline V gene. The CDR3 contains 16 residues. The CDR3 nucleotides are TGTGCCAGCAGTGATTCGGTCTCCAGGAAACAAGAGACCCAGTACTTC. Protein product: CASSDSVSRKQETQYF.

This rearrangement joins TRBV28 to TRBJ2-7, with 8 bases aligning to TRBD1. J was trimmed by 5 bases and V by 4 bases; bases with no gene match: 13. The CDR3 has 16 residues. Germline V gene sequence: CDR1 MDHEN, CDR2 SYDVKM. CDR3 sequence: CASSSLVGQGLHEQYF. In DNA, the CDR3 is TGTGCCAGCAGTTCCCTTGTAGGACAGGGTTTACACGAGCAGTACTTC.

The V call is TRBV4-1, the J call TRBJ2-7; TRBD1 might be the D (6 bases). CDR3 length: 15 residues. Germline CDR1 MGHRA, CDR2 YSYEKL. V lost 1 base and J lost 4, with 14 bases in between. The DNA of the CDR3 is TGCGCCAGCAGCCAAGGTCCACAGGGTGGTTACGAGCAGTACTTC. The encoded protein is CASSQGPQGGYEQYF.

The chain uses TRBV30 and TRBJ1-5, with a tentative D call TRBD1 (5 bases). Per germline, CDR1 GTSNPN and CDR2 SVGIG (reference sequence). V lost 0 bases and J 10 bases, leaving 13 bases between the germline ends. The CDR3 is 13 amino acids. CDR3 residues: CAWSVGPGDPQHF. The CDR3 DNA reads as TGTGCCTGGAGTGTGGGCCCGGGGGATCCCCAGCATTTT.

The chain employs TRBV28 and TRBJ1-5, with 8 positions matching TRBD1. V gave up 6 bases and J gave up 6 bases; unmatched junction bases: 10. Germline loops: CDR1 MDHEN, CDR2 SYDVKM. This CDR3 is 15 amino acids long. DNA for the CDR3: TGTGCCAGCAGCAACGACAGGGGTGGTGGTCAGCCCCAGCATTTT. This translates into CASSNDRGGGQPQHF.

The V gene is TRBV6-1, the J gene TRBJ2-7; TRBD1 agrees at 9 bases. Per the germline V gene, CDR1 is MNHNS and CDR2 is SASEGT. The CDR3 extends over 15 amino acids. V was clipped by 6 bases and J by 4 bases; unmatched bases: 10. The DNA for the CDR3 is TGTGCCAGCAGGGGGACAGGGATAGGACCTTACGAGCAGTACTTC. This gives the protein CASRGTGIGPYEQYF.

The chain couples TRBV27 to TRBJ2-3; 8 nucleotides line up with TRBD1. The CDR3 is 14 residues long. The junction had 4 bases not matched to a gene; V was cut back by 6 bases and J by 2 bases. Germline values: CDR1 MNHEY, CDR2 SMNVEV (reference sequence). CDR3 nucleotides: TGTGCCAGCAGCGGACAGGGATACACAGATACGCAGTATTTT. This encodes CASSGQGYTDTQYF.

This chain links TRBV28 with TRBJ2-7, with D perhaps TRBD1 (5 bases). Germline V lookup: CDR1 MDHEN, CDR2 SYDVKM. Trimming removed 6 bases from V and 7 bases from J, with 16 bases in between. The CDR3 is 13 amino acids. The CDR3 is CASSNDSGWEQYF. The CDR3 nucleotides are TGTGCCAGCAGCAACGACAGTGGTTGGGAGCAGTACTTC.

J is TRBJ2-3 and V is TRBV6-4; no clear D. V dropped 0 bases and J dropped 0 bases, with 10 bases sitting between them. CDR3 size: 16 residues. Germline V gene lookup returns CDR1 MRHNA and CDR2 SNTAGT. The CDR3 loop is CASSDSFGWSTDTQYF. The DNA for the CDR3 is TGTGCCAGCAGTGACTCTTTTGGCTGGAGCACAGATACGCAGTATTTT.

The rearrangement joins TRBV2 to TRBJ2-5; perhaps TRBD2 as D (6 bases). Trimming left V 6 bases short and J 2 bases short, with 13 bases between. CDR1 and CDR2 (germline): SNHLY, FYNNEI. This CDR3 has 14 amino acids. The CDR3 nucleotides read TGTGCCAGCAGCCTCGGGGCGGGGCAAGAGACCCAGTACTTC. It translates to CASSLGAGQETQYF.

The rearrangement links TRBV7-7 to TRBJ1-2; no definite D call. The V end was cut by 0 bases, the J end by 3 bases, with 8 bases between. CDR3 size: 14 residues. CDR1 is SSHAT and CDR2 is FNYEAQ in the germline V gene (reference sequence). The CDR3 sequence: CASSLATDYYGYTF. The CDR3 nucleotides read TGTGCCAGCAGCTTAGCGACGGACTACTATGGCTACACCTTC.

The V gene is TRBV5-4, the J gene TRBJ2-5; 11 bases match TRBD2. The CDR3 runs 16 residues. V trimming: 2 bases; J trimming: 5 bases; junction bases outside the gene matches: 8. The germline CDR1 and CDR2 sequences are SGHNT and YYREEE (reference sequence). The CDR3 DNA is TGTGCCAGCAGCTTTCGGCTAGCGGGAGGTACGGAGACCCAGTACTTC. Translated, it gives CASSFRLAGGTETQYF.

The chain combines TRBV14 with TRBJ2-7; 10 positions agree with TRBD2. The V gene's germline CDR1 is SGHDN and CDR2 FVKESK. V shed 2 bases, J shed 0 bases, and the junction held 16 bases outside the gene matches. The CDR3 is 20 amino acids. This CDR3 reads CASSQIGLAVFRGSSYEQYF. In nucleotides, the CDR3 is TGTGCCAGCAGCCAAATTGGACTAGCGGTTTTCAGGGGGAGCTCCTACGAGCAGTACTTC.

The genes are TRBV7-2 and TRBJ2-3; 7 bases map to TRBD1. The length of the CDR3 is 16 residues. Germline V gene sequence: CDR1 SGHTA, CDR2 FQGNSA. The V segment lost 4 bases and the J segment 0 bases; nucleotides outside the gene matches: 7. The CDR3 DNA sequence: TGTGCCAGCAGCTCCCGGACAGGACCTAGCACAGATACGCAGTATTTT. It encodes CASSSRTGPSTDTQYF. Combining the CDR3 with reference TRBV7-2 and TRBJ2-3 gives the whole variable domain GAGVSQSPSNKVTEKGKDVELRCDPISGHTALYWYRQSLGQGLEFLIYFQGNSAPDKSGLPSDRFSAERTGGSVSTLTIQRTQQEDSAVYLCASSSRTGPSTDTQYFGPGTRLTVL.

This sequence joins TRBV7-3 and TRBJ2-2; 9 nucleotides line up with TRBD1. Per the germline V gene, CDR1 is SGHTA and CDR2 is FQGTGA. With 4 bases clipped from V and 5 bases from J, the junction kept 8 bases outside the gene matches. The CDR3 has 16 residues. The CDR3 here is CASSSPTGGNTGELFF. In DNA, the CDR3 is TGTGCCAGCAGCTCACCGACAGGGGGTAATACCGGGGAGCTGTTTTTT.

The J gene is TRBJ2-7, the V gene TRBV2; 11 positions agree with TRBD1. From germline, CDR1 is SNHLY and CDR2 FYNNEI. This CDR3 spans 14 amino acids. The V segment lost 6 bases and the J segment 3 bases; nucleotides outside the gene matches: 4. The CDR3 sequence: CASRGGTGGYEQYF. The CDR3 DNA reads as TGTGCCAGCAGAGGTGGGACAGGGGGCTACGAGCAGTACTTC.

This chain uses TRBV19 with TRBJ2-7, with TRBD1 matching 12 bases. Unmatched junction bases numbered 7, after V lost 4 bases and J lost 3 bases. The germline CDR1 and CDR2 sequences are LNHDA and SQIVND (reference sequence). This CDR3 has 16 amino acids. CDR3 protein: CASSTGDRGHDYEQYF. CDR3 DNA sequence: TGTGCCAGTAGTACGGGGGACAGGGGGCACGACTACGAGCAGTACTTC.

CDR3 bases: TGCAGCGTCCTCAGGGGATACAACTCTCCAGAAGCTTTCTTT. As protein: CSVLRGYNSPEAFF. The chain joins TRBV29-1 to TRBJ1-1; tentative D call: TRBD1 (6 bases). CDR1 is SQVTM and CDR2 is ANQGSEA in the germline V gene. The germline V and J ends were trimmed by 6 bases and 8 bases, with 22 bases remaining between them. The CDR3 is 14 amino acids.

This chain uses TRBV14 with TRBJ2-7; no clear D. From germline, CDR1 is SGHDN and CDR2 FVKESK. V was pared by 3 bases and J by 0 bases, with 9 bases between. The CDR3 loop spans 14 amino acids. CDR3 loop: CASSQQQLSYEQYF. For the CDR3, the DNA is TGTGCCAGCAGCCAGCAACAGCTCTCCTACGAGCAGTACTTC. The full variable domain, rest sourced from reference TRBV14 and TRBJ2-7, is EAGVTQFPSHSVIEKGQTVTLRCDPISGHDNLYWYRRVMGKEIKFLLHFVKESKQDESGMPNNRFLAERTGGTYSTLKVQPAELEDSGVYFCASSQQQLSYEQYFGPGTRLTVT.

V usage is TRBV6-5 and J usage is TRBJ1-2; 8 bases map to TRBD1. Germline trimming cut 2 bases from V and 7 bases from J; bases unmatched to any gene: 3. The CDR3 is made up of 13 amino acids. CDR1 MNHEY and CDR2 SVGAGI come from the germline V gene. CDR3 amino acids: CASSYGQGLGYTF. In nucleotides, the CDR3 is TGTGCCAGCAGTTACGGACAGGGACTTGGCTACACCTTC.

The chain joins TRBV7-9 to TRBJ2-7; 8 bases are shared with TRBD2. Germline assignment: CDR1 SEHNR and CDR2 FQNEAQ (reference sequence). Trimming removed 4 bases from V and 3 bases from J; junction bases left unmatched: 5. This CDR3 contains 14 residues. This chain's CDR3 is CASSSGGGLYEQYF. Here the CDR3 DNA reads TGTGCCAGCAGCTCGGGGGGGGGCCTCTACGAGCAGTACTTC.